This is a list of T cell receptor beta chains from one sample in a study of cytomegalovirus exposure and HLA in healthy donors. Profiling relied on immunoSEQ multiplex PCR, and the TCRdb table lists in-frame clones only, not all of them. The sample lists about 97,000 clones; 73% were seen once. Sequencing was done on a sample of PBMCs. Receptor source: a man between 40 and 49 years old in good health and CMV-seronegative. Both conserved end residues are part of each CDR3. Fields, in order: D gene, J gene, V gene, clone size, CDR3 protein, CDR3 DNA. The D gene is left open where the match is weak. Only some rows state a clone size, as once, few, many or a class for expanded clones.

d_gene: NA; j_gene: TRBJ1-2; v_gene: TRBV2; abundance: NA; CDR3aa: CASSGAGTGYTF; CDR3nt: TGTGCCAGCAGTGGGGCAGGCACTGGCTACACCTTC
d_gene: NA; j_gene: TRBJ2-7; v_gene: TRBV4-2; abundance: NA; CDR3aa: CASSLGRRGEQYF; CDR3nt: TGTGCCAGCAGCCTCGGACGGCGGGGCGAGCAGTACTTC
d_gene: NA; j_gene: TRBJ2-2; v_gene: TRBV15; abundance: NA; CDR3aa: CATTGINTGELFF; CDR3nt: TGTGCCACCACAGGGATAAACACCGGGGAGCTGTTTTTT
d_gene: NA; j_gene: TRBJ2-7; v_gene: TRBV29-1; abundance: NA; CDR3aa: CSVASSPYEQYF; CDR3nt: TGCAGCGTTGCTAGTAGTCCCTACGAGCAGTACTTC
d_gene: NA; j_gene: TRBJ1-3; v_gene: TRBV7-9; abundance: NA; CDR3aa: CAYKQGGGNTIYF; CDR3nt: TGTGCCTACAAACAGGGTGGAGGAAACACCATATATTTT
d_gene: TRBD1; j_gene: TRBJ1-4; v_gene: TRBV6-1; abundance: NA; CDR3aa: CASSDSDRGGEKLFF; CDR3nt: TGTGCCAGCAGCGATTCCGACAGGGGGGGTGAAAAACTGTTTTTT
d_gene: NA; j_gene: TRBJ2-5; v_gene: TRBV6-1; abundance: NA; CDR3aa: CASRVGNQETQYF; CDR3nt: TGTGCCAGCAGAGTCGGGAACCAAGAGACCCAGTACTTC
d_gene: NA; j_gene: TRBJ2-7; v_gene: TRBV4-1; abundance: NA; CDR3aa: CASSHAGSRTYYEQYF; CDR3nt: TGCGCCAGCAGCCACGCGGGGTCCAGAACATACTACGAGCAGTACTTC
d_gene: NA; j_gene: TRBJ1-3; v_gene: TRBV2; abundance: once; CDR3aa: CASKFSTSGNTIYF; CDR3nt: TGTGCCAGCAAATTCAGTACCTCTGGAAACACCATATATTTT
d_gene: TRBD2; j_gene: TRBJ2-1; v_gene: TRBV5-1; abundance: NA; CDR3aa: CASSLGLASEQFF; CDR3nt: TGCGCCAGCAGCCTGGGACTAGCGTCTGAGCAGTTCTTC
d_gene: NA; j_gene: TRBJ2-3; v_gene: TRBV30; abundance: NA; CDR3aa: CAWSPYTDTQYF; CDR3nt: TGTGCCTGGAGTCCCTACACAGATACGCAGTATTTT
d_gene: TRBD2; j_gene: TRBJ2-7; v_gene: TRBV11-2; abundance: NA; CDR3aa: CASRRLAGTYEQYF; CDR3nt: TGTGCCAGCAGAAGACTAGCGGGGACCTACGAGCAGTACTTC
d_gene: TRBD1; j_gene: TRBJ1-1; v_gene: TRBV27; abundance: NA; CDR3aa: CASSWLGQGTEAFF; CDR3nt: TGTGCCAGCAGTTGGTTGGGACAGGGCACTGAAGCTTTCTTT
d_gene: NA; j_gene: TRBJ1-5; v_gene: TRBV19; abundance: few; CDR3aa: CASSIDRDSNQPQHF; CDR3nt: TGTGCCAGTAGTATAGACAGGGATAGCAATCAGCCCCAGCATTTT
d_gene: NA; j_gene: TRBJ2-3; v_gene: TRBV7-9; abundance: NA; CDR3aa: CASSLGQNTDTQYF; CDR3nt: TGTGCCAGCAGCTTGGGGCAAAACACAGATACGCAGTATTTT
d_gene: NA; j_gene: TRBJ2-7; v_gene: TRBV15; abundance: once; CDR3aa: CATSRGREYEQYF; CDR3nt: TGTGCCACCAGCAGAGGAAGGGAGTACGAGCAGTACTTC
d_gene: NA; j_gene: TRBJ2-5; v_gene: TRBV7-2; abundance: NA; CDR3aa: CASSSRGQETQYF; CDR3nt: TGTGCCAGCAGCTCCAGGGGCCAAGAGACCCAGTACTTC
d_gene: TRBD1; j_gene: TRBJ2-7; v_gene: TRBV11-2; abundance: few; CDR3aa: CASSLGDSSSYEQYF; CDR3nt: TGTGCCAGCAGCCTGGGGGACAGCAGCTCCTACGAGCAGTACTTC
d_gene: NA; j_gene: TRBJ1-2; v_gene: TRBV19; abundance: NA; CDR3aa: CASSMFENYGYTF; CDR3nt: TGTGCCAGTAGTATGTTCGAGAACTATGGCTACACCTTC
d_gene: NA; j_gene: TRBJ1-1; v_gene: TRBV7-9; abundance: NA; CDR3aa: CASSFRGSTEAFF; CDR3nt: TGTGCCAGCAGCTTCCGGGGGAGCACTGAAGCTTTCTTT
d_gene: NA; j_gene: TRBJ2-7; v_gene: TRBV5-1; abundance: NA; CDR3aa: CASSLYGALYEQYF; CDR3nt: TGCGCCAGCAGCTTGTATGGGGCACTCTACGAGCAGTACTTC
d_gene: TRBD1; j_gene: TRBJ1-2; v_gene: TRBV30; abundance: few; CDR3aa: CAWSVPGQGNYGYTF; CDR3nt: TGTGCCTGGAGTGTCCCGGGACAGGGCAACTATGGCTACACCTTC
d_gene: TRBD2; j_gene: TRBJ2-5; v_gene: TRBV4-2; abundance: NA; CDR3aa: CASSQGLAGGPDRNQYF; CDR3nt: TGTGCCAGCAGCCAAGGTCTAGCGGGGGGCCCGGATAGGAACCAGTACTTC
d_gene: TRBD2; j_gene: TRBJ2-3; v_gene: TRBV28; abundance: NA; CDR3aa: CASSSKGLADSTDTQYF; CDR3nt: TGTGCCAGCAGTTCCAAGGGACTAGCGGATAGCACAGATACGCAGTATTTT
d_gene: TRBD1; j_gene: TRBJ1-2; v_gene: TRBV7-9; abundance: NA; CDR3aa: CASSLEPGTGYSYTF; CDR3nt: TGTGCCAGCAGCTTAGAGCCCGGGACAGGGTATAGCTACACCTTC
d_gene: NA; j_gene: TRBJ1-5; v_gene: TRBV7-8; abundance: NA; CDR3aa: CASSSTHRDRANQPQHF; CDR3nt: TGTGCCAGCAGCTCCACCCACAGGGACCGAGCAAATCAGCCCCAGCATTTT
d_gene: TRBD1; j_gene: TRBJ1-2; v_gene: TRBV28; abundance: NA; CDR3aa: CAMGPGQKSYGYTF; CDR3nt: TGTGCGATGGGGCCGGGACAGAAAAGCTATGGCTACACCTTC
d_gene: NA; j_gene: TRBJ2-7; v_gene: TRBV5-1; abundance: once; CDR3aa: CASSPGISYEQYF; CDR3nt: TGCGCCAGCAGCCCAGGGATCTCCTACGAGCAGTACTTC
d_gene: TRBD2; j_gene: TRBJ2-7; v_gene: TRBV9; abundance: NA; CDR3aa: CASSPGLAAYEQYF; CDR3nt: TGTGCCAGCAGCCCCGGACTAGCAGCCTACGAGCAGTACTTC
d_gene: NA; j_gene: TRBJ2-3; v_gene: TRBV11-3; abundance: few; CDR3aa: CASSRTEGEDTQYF; CDR3nt: TGTGCCAGCAGCCGGACAGAGGGAGAAGATACGCAGTATTTT
d_gene: NA; j_gene: TRBJ2-7; v_gene: TRBV18; abundance: many; CDR3aa: CASSPEGSSYEQYF; CDR3nt: TGTGCCAGCTCCCCCGAAGGGAGCTCCTACGAGCAGTACTTC
d_gene: NA; j_gene: TRBJ1-5; v_gene: TRBV28; abundance: NA; CDR3aa: CASRKVGQGGQPQHF; CDR3nt: TGTGCCAGCAGGAAGGTCGGGCAGGGAGGTCAGCCCCAGCATTTT
d_gene: NA; j_gene: TRBJ1-2; v_gene: TRBV30; abundance: NA; CDR3aa: CAWSPSYGYTF; CDR3nt: TGTGCCTGGAGTCCCAGCTATGGCTACACCTTC
d_gene: TRBD1; j_gene: TRBJ2-5; v_gene: TRBV2; abundance: NA; CDR3aa: CASSPFGTGEETQYF; CDR3nt: TGTGCCAGCAGCCCCTTCGGGACAGGGGAAGAGACCCAGTACTTC
d_gene: NA; j_gene: TRBJ1-2; v_gene: TRBV9; abundance: NA; CDR3aa: CASSVAPGLTYGYTF; CDR3nt: TGTGCCAGCAGCGTAGCTCCAGGATTGACCTATGGCTACACCTTC
d_gene: TRBD1; j_gene: TRBJ1-2; v_gene: TRBV7-9; abundance: NA; CDR3aa: CASSFPGQGRGYTF; CDR3nt: TGTGCCAGCAGCTTCCCCGGACAGGGTCGAGGCTACACCTTC
d_gene: TRBD2; j_gene: TRBJ2-3; v_gene: TRBV27; abundance: NA; CDR3aa: CASSLPGGGDTQYF; CDR3nt: TGTGCCAGCAGTTTACCCGGGGGGGGAGATACGCAGTATTTT
d_gene: NA; j_gene: TRBJ1-5; v_gene: TRBV5-1; abundance: NA; CDR3aa: CASSLLQGSNQPQHF; CDR3nt: TGCGCCAGCTCACTTCTACAGGGAAGCAATCAGCCCCAGCATTTT
d_gene: TRBD1; j_gene: TRBJ2-7; v_gene: TRBV27; abundance: NA; CDR3aa: CASSPFRTGSTEQYF; CDR3nt: TGTGCCAGCAGTCCGTTCCGGACAGGGAGCACCGAGCAGTACTTC
d_gene: NA; j_gene: TRBJ2-7; v_gene: TRBV6-6; abundance: few; CDR3aa: CASRRPGQSPEQYF; CDR3nt: TGTGCCAGCAGACGACCGGGACAATCCCCCGAGCAGTACTTC
d_gene: NA; j_gene: TRBJ1-1; v_gene: TRBV7-2; abundance: NA; CDR3aa: CASSLLPGNTEAFF; CDR3nt: TGTGCCAGCAGCTTACTACCGGGGAACACTGAAGCTTTCTTT
d_gene: TRBD1; j_gene: TRBJ1-1; v_gene: TRBV7-9; abundance: NA; CDR3aa: CASSLTGDGVAFF; CDR3nt: TGTGCCAGCAGCTTGACAGGGGATGGGGTAGCTTTCTTT
d_gene: NA; j_gene: TRBJ1-2; v_gene: TRBV2; abundance: NA; CDR3aa: CASSLRDSYGYTF; CDR3nt: TGTGCCAGCAGCCTCCGGGACTCCTATGGCTACACCTTC
d_gene: TRBD2; j_gene: TRBJ2-3; v_gene: TRBV18; abundance: NA; CDR3aa: CASRTSGGTDTQYF; CDR3nt: TGTGCCAGTAGAACCTCGGGGGGGACAGATACGCAGTATTTT
d_gene: NA; j_gene: TRBJ2-2; v_gene: TRBV10-1; abundance: NA; CDR3aa: CATLTRSGELFF; CDR3nt: TGCGCCACCTTGACTAGATCCGGGGAGCTGTTTTTT
d_gene: NA; j_gene: TRBJ1-6; v_gene: TRBV6-1; abundance: NA; CDR3aa: CASTLGVALHF; CDR3nt: TGTGCCAGCACCCTCGGGGTTGCCCTCCACTTT
d_gene: NA; j_gene: TRBJ2-5; v_gene: TRBV7-9; abundance: NA; CDR3aa: CASSRGVEQATQYF; CDR3nt: TGTGCCAGCAGCCGAGGTGTAGAACAAGCGACCCAGTACTTC